This T cell receptor (beta chain) was found in a study of shared clonotypes between healthy human individuals (TCRdb year 2020). Broadly, across the study: The cohort comprised a couple of women and a few men aged 18 to 49 years. For each donor, CD4 naive and CD4 memory were each given three plates, CD8 naive was given two plates, and CD8 memory was given one plate. Blood TCR repertoires of about 5 healthy adults were deeply sequenced to estimate repertoire size and the extent of clonotype sharing between individuals. Per donor, leukapheresis produced somewhere between about 0.94 and 10 billion PBMCs. Libraries were prepared and TCR repertoires were sequenced by different laboratories using diverse techniques, in order to increase sequencing depth and limit assay-specific biases.

The CDR3 measures 16 amino acids from cysteine to phenylalanine. Solely the CDR3 DNA is kept, with 48 bases framed from the first base. For CDR1 and CDR2, the germline V gene lists SGHAT and FQNNGV. At the junction V is shortened by 2 bases and J by 0 bases, with 14 bases in between. The study at large found these results: Compared with non-shared clonotypes, the clonotypes found in all four sorted-subset donors had higher generation probabilities. Rarefaction of sorted-subset datasets indicated incomplete sequencing despite the large sequencing depth. The small number of donors limited the genetic and exposure-history diversity represented. Estimated clonotype richness was generally larger for naive than for memory subsets. Across four donors, around 5% of naive CD4, approximately 3.5% of naive CD8, around 2.5% of memory CD4, and over 0.35% of memory CD8 clonotypes were shared. Sampling was limited to blood, and TCR repertoires in tissue likely differ from TCR repertoires in blood. Pairwise subsampling indicated that sequencing depth was expected to affect the degree of clonotype sharing among donors.

CD8 naive samples consisted of CD45RO-negative cells that were positively selected for CCR7, yielding a CD45RA+CCR7+ population without TemRA cells. Donors were healthy HIV-negative adults with no recently reported acute infections or vaccinations. All donors were Caucasian adults living in Nashville, Tennessee, USA. Blood was collected by leukapheresis, and PBMCs were isolated by Ficoll-Histopaque density gradient centrifugation and then cryopreserved in liquid nitrogen vapor phase. Purity and quantity of every magnetically sorted T cell population were checked by analytical flow cytometry. Genomic DNA was isolated from each sorted fraction and quantified by UV absorbance on a Nanodrop 2000c. Details on this clone: The antigen it recognizes is unknown. Base qualities are not recorded, but no much larger clone differs from it by a single base.

Using the deep immunoSEQ assay, TCR CDR3 regions were amplified from genomic DNA by multiplex PCR. For each cell subset, the extracted genomic DNA was distributed evenly across all wells of several immunoSEQ 96-well plates, and each plate served as one replicate. For sorted subsets, each replicate PCR was loaded with roughly 190 ng genomic DNA, equivalent to roughly 30,000 T cell genomes. Purified libraries were quantified with a Qubit 3.0 fluorometer, sized on a Bioanalyzer 2100, and re-quantified with the KAPA Library Quantification kit. A separate single-read 150-cycle Illumina NextSeq 550 flow cell was used to sequence each immunoSEQ 96-well plate. The paper's data handling went like this. Because only junctional sequences without quality scores were contained in the immunoSEQ output, filtering matching that applied to full-length reads could not be performed. Sequences were annotated with PyIR, a Python wrapper for IgBLAST v1.9, and V/J genes and CDR3 were assigned using IMGT germline references. Reads were filtered out if the reads had weak V/J assignments (E-value above 1e-6), no CDR3, stop codons, out-of-frame junctions, or ambiguous translated residues. A V3J clonotype was defined by an identical inferred V gene, J gene, and CDR3 amino acid sequence. Percentage overlap between repertoires was computed as shared unique clonotypes divided by the size of the smaller repertoire. Repertoire richness was assessed with RTK rarefaction, the Chao1 estimator, and Recon v2.1 estimates of unobserved clonotypes. For all TCRbeta clonotypes obtained by the gDNA method from four donors, generation probabilities were computed with OLGA. The table was pulled from immuneACCESS by TCRdb, which kept in-frame rearrangements only. Such tables lose some clones; where checked, under half of the loss comes from unresolved V genes, and the rest has no known cause. D and trimming come from the DNA, and the V and J calls and clone size come from that table. This sample holds roughly 590,000 clones; nearly 97% were observed only once. Of the sample, about 0.11% is held by the ten largest clones.

The sequencing sample was made of naive CD8+ T cells sorted from blood. The meaning of the sample's cell subset or site label: CD45RA+CCR7+. The rearrangement combines TRBV11-2 with TRBJ2-7; a tentative D call is TRBD1 (5 bases match). The sequence came from a young woman in good health. For the CDR3, the sequence is CASSLNSGHLSYEQYF. The sequenced DNA is TGTGCCAGCAGCTTAAATTCAGGACACCTCTCCTACGAGCAGTACTTC.